This T cell receptor (beta chain) was captured by sequencing in a study of follicular helper T cells after annual influenza vaccination. Generated by immunoSEQ multiplex PCR, the TCRdb table keeps only in-frame clones and is missing some. The data contain 9,900 or so clones, around 81% of them seen just once; the ten biggest clones take up around 0.8%. The time point: 2014-2015 season, 7 days after vaccination. Germline assignment: CDR1 SGHTA and CDR2 FQGTGA. The V and J ends lost 4 bases and 9 bases respectively, with 13 bases between them. The CDR3 extends over 14 amino acids. V usage is TRBV7-3 and J usage is TRBJ1-6, with D possibly matching TRBD1 (6 bases). The source of this sequence is an adult who received the influenza vaccine. The starting material was CXCR5- memory CD4+ T cells sorted from blood, obtained 7 days after influenza vaccination. CDR3 DNA: TGTGCCAGCAGCTCCAGTGGAGGGGGTTCACCCCTCCACTTT. This gives the protein CASSSSGGGSPLHF.